This T cell receptor (beta chain) was obtained from a study of graft-versus-host responses after intestinal transplantation. Whole-study context: All recipients were transplanted with multivisceral, liver-intestinal, or isolated intestinal grafts. Anti-thymocyte globulin served as induction for all recipients, who then took tacrolimus and steroids for about three years.

Worth noting for this clone: Its antigen is unknown.

The V end lost 6 bases, the J end lost 2 bases, and 10 bases lay between the germline ends. The CDR3 loop spans 13 amino acids. Germline CDR1 reads SEHNR; CDR2 reads FQNEAQ (reference sequence). Sequencing was performed with immunoSEQ multiplex PCR; in TCRdb, only in-frame clones are kept and a portion is missing. The table has approximately 12,000 clones, about 94% seen once. Findings and caveats of the study: Marrow from the recipient contained GvH clones, some of which had appeared first in ileum or blood. GvH clone levels peaked in circulation, and this peak was associated with early post-transplant HvG declines.

The clonotype was recovered from a human patient who received an intestinal transplant, so some T cells may come from the graft donor. This rearrangement joins TRBV7-9 to TRBJ1-2; D is ambiguous. The sample here was PBMCs, taken 109 days after intestinal transplant. This CDR3 is CASSTIGNYGYTF. As DNA, the CDR3 is TGTGCCAGCAGTACAATCGGGAACTATGGCTACACCTTC.